This T cell receptor beta chain stems from a study of CD8 T cells in ankylosing spondylitis. TCRdb passed the 5' RACE reads through MiXCR, listing each CDR3 protein once. Among about 800,000 distinct CDR3 sequences listed, about 12% were seen once. Overall study findings and caveats: Blood of patients with ankylosing spondylitis appeared to be characterized by a TCR beta motif of several highly homologous variants. Past studies reported some motif variants in reactive arthritis synovial fluid and blood. Within matched ankylosing spondylitis synovial fluid, disease-linked clones were reportedly significantly enriched.

Concerning this clonotype itself: The antigen is undetermined.

CDR1 is DFQATT and CDR2 is SNEGSKA in the germline V gene (reference sequence). V lost 4 bases, J lost 0 bases, and 8 bases stayed unmatched. The CDR3 is made up of 16 amino acids. This TCR was recovered from a male donor with ankylosing spondylitis. Sample: blood, either unsorted or a sorted T cell fraction (not recorded which). The chain couples TRBV20-1 to TRBJ2-3; TRBD2 agrees at 9 bases. CDR3 sequence reads: CSAKPGLAASTDTQYF. CDR3 bases: TGCAGTGCTAAACCGGGACTAGCTGCTAGCACAGATACGCAGTATTTT.